These 2 T cell receptor beta chains came from one sample sequenced in a study of post-analysis software for immune sequencing data. Tagging with unique molecular identifiers was a feature of the TCR beta cDNA libraries. MiXCR, applied by TCRdb to the PCR reads, yields one record per CDR3 protein. The sample yields some 190,000 distinct CDR3 sequences, around 30% seen once. The study, taken as a whole, reports: A handful of TRBV segments appeared more often in patients than in controls, and TRBV5-6, TRBV5-1 and TRBV20-1 were among these.

For these TCRs, the target antigens are not known. Sequencing was carried out using blood. The receptor source for this set is a girl between 2 and 17 years old with multiple sclerosis.

As regards this clonotype: This clone may be a read error of a much larger clone one base away. The rearrangement links TRBV7-9 to TRBJ1-2; no firm D call. The CDR3 has 14 residues. Trimming took 6 bases from V and 9 from J, leaving 20 bases between them. Per germline, CDR1 SEHNR and CDR2 FQNEAQ (reference sequence). CDR3 in amino acids: CASSRSDLVYSYTF. The CDR3 coding sequence is TGTGCCAGCAGTCGTTCCGACCTTGTTTACAGCTACACCTTC.

This clonotype was detected only a few times. This chain connects TRBV5-1 to TRBJ2-7; 7 bases fit TRBD1. From germline, CDR1 is SGHRS and CDR2 YFSETQ. This CDR3 comprises 15 residues. V lost 4 bases to trimming and J lost 0 bases; unmatched junction nucleotides: 7. DNA for the CDR3: TGCGCCAGCAGCCCCCCGGACAGGATCTCCTACGAGCAGTACTTC. It is translated as CASSPPDRISYEQYF.